Sequencing of this T cell receptor beta chain was carried out in a study of CD8 T cells in Susac syndrome. Relapsing-remitting disease, either stable or active, was present in the multiple sclerosis controls, who were treatment-naive patients. With random hexamers, reverse transcription was performed on about 0.5 to 1 ug of RNA. A multiplex approach, immunoSEQ multiplex PCR, amplified TCR beta CDR3 across 54 Vbeta and 13 Jbeta. TCRdb re-called the immunoSEQ multiplex PCR reads with MiXCR, one entry per CDR3 protein. The sample lists about 300,000 distinct CDR3 sequences; about nine tenths were seen once. CDR1 LNHDA and CDR2 SQIVND come from the germline V gene (reference sequence). V was trimmed by 7 bases and J by 2 bases, leaving 9 bases between them. The length of the CDR3 is 13 residues.

V and J are TRBV19 and TRBJ1-5; the D is unclear. Sequencing input: CD8+ T cells from PBMCs. The clonotype was recovered from a human donor with multiple sclerosis. The CDR3: CASTRSGNQPQHF. The CDR3, as DNA: TGTGCCAGTACTCGCTCGGGCAATCAGCCCCAGCATTTT.